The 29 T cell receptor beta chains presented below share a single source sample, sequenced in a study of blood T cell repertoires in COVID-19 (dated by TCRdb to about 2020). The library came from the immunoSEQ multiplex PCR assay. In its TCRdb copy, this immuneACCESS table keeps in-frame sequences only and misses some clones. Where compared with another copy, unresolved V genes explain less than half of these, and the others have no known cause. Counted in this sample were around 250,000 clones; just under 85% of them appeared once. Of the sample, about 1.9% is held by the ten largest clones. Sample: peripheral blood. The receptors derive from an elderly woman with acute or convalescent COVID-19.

This chain's CDR3 is CASSRGIRSGTGELFF. The DNA of the CDR3 is TGCGCCAGCAGCCGAGGGATAAGGTCCGGCACCGGGGAGCTGTTTTTT. V usage is TRBV4-3 and J usage is TRBJ2-2, with D possibly matching TRBD2 (5 bases). V was clipped by 4 bases and J by 4 bases, with 16 bases between them. Germline CDR1 and CDR2: LGHNA and YSLEER. The CDR3 loop spans 16 amino acids.

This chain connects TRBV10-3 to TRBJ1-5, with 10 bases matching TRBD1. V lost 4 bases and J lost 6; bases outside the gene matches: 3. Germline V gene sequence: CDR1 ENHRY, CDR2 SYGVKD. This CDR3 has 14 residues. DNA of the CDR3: TGTGCCATCAGTGGACAGGGGGCCGGTCAGCCCCAGCATTTT. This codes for CAISGQGAGQPQHF.

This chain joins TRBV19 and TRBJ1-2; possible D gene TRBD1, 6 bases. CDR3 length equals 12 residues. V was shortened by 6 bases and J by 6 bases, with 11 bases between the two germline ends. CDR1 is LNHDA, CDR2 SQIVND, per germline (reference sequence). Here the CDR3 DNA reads TGTGCCAGTAGCCTCAGACAGGATGGCTACACCTTC. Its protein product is CASSLRQDGYTF.

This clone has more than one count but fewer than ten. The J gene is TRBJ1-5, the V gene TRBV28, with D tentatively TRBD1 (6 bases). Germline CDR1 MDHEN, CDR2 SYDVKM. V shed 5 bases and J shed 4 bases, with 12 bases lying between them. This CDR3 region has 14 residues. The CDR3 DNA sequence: TGTGCCAGCAGTCCCGGGACAATAAATCAGCCCCAGCATTTT. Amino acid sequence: CASSPGTINQPQHF.

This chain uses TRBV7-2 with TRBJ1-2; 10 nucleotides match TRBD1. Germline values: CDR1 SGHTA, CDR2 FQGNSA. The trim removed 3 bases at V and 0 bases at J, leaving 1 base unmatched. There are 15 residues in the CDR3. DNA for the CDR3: TGTGCCAGCAGCTTTGACAGGGGGCCTAACTATGGCTACACCTTC. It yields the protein CASSFDRGPNYGYTF.

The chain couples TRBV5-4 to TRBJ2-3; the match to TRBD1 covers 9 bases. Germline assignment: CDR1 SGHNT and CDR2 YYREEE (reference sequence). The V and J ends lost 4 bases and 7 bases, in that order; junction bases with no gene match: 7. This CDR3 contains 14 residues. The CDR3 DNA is TGTGCCAGCAGCCAACGGACAGGGGCAAATACGCAGTATTTT. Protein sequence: CASSQRTGANTQYF. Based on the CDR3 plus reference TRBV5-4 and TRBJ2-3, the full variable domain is ETGVTQSPTHLIKTRGQQVTLRCSSQSGHNTVSWYQQALGQGPQFIFQYYREEENGRGNFPPRFSGLQFPNYSSELNVNALELDDSALYLCASSQRTGANTQYFGPGTRLTVL.

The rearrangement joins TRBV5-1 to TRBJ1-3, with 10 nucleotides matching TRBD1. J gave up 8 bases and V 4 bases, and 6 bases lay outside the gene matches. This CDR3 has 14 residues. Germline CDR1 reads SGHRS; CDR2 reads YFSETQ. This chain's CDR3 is CASSGGTGVDTIYF. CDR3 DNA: TGCGCCAGCAGCGGAGGGACAGGGGTTGACACCATATATTTT.

Here the CDR3 DNA reads TGTGCCAGCAGCCAAGACGGGAATCAGCCCCAGCATTTT. Protein product: CASSQDGNQPQHF. The chain carries TRBV6-6 and TRBJ1-5, with D unclear. The length of the CDR3 is 13 residues. Trimming cost V 6 bases and J 4 bases, with 10 bases left between them. CDR1 is MNHNY and CDR2 is SVGAGI in the germline V gene (reference sequence).

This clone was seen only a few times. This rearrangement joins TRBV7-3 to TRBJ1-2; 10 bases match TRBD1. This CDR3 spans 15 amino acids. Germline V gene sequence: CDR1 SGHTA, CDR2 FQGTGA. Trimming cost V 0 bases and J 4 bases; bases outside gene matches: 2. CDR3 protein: CASSLTGDRGYGYTF. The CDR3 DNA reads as TGTGCCAGCAGCTTAACCGGGGACAGGGGCTATGGCTACACCTTC.

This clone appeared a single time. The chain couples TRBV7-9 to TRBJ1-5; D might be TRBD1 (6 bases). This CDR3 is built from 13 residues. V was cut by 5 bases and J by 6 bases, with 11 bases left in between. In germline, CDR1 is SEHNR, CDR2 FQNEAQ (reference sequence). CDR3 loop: CASSVTGSQPQHF. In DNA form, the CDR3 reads TGTGCCAGCAGCGTCACAGGGTCTCAGCCCCAGCATTTT.

The CDR3 sequence: CASSINLGGRNTGELFF. The CDR3 nucleotides are TGCGCCAGCAGCATAAACCTAGGGGGCCGGAACACCGGGGAGCTGTTTTTT. J is TRBJ2-2 and V is TRBV4-1; 7 bases are a match to TRBD1. Germline CDR1 MGHRA, CDR2 YSYEKL. The V and J ends lost 5 bases and 1 base, in that order; junction bases with no gene match: 10. The CDR3 sequence is 17 residues long.

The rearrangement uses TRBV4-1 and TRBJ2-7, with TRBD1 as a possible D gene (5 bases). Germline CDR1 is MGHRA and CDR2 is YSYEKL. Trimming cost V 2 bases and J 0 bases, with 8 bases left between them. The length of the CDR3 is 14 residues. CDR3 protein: CASSQQGSSYEQYF. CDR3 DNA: TGCGCCAGCAGCCAACAGGGTAGCTCCTACGAGCAGTACTTC.

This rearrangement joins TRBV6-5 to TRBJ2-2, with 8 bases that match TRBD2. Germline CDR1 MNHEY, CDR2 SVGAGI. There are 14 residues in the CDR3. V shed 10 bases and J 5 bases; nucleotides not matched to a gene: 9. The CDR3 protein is CATNGGARTGELFF. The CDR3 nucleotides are TGTGCCACTAACGGGGGGGCTCGTACCGGGGAGCTGTTTTTT.

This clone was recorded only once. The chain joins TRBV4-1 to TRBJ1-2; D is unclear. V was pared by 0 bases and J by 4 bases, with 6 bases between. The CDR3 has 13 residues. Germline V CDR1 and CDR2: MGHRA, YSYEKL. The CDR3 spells CASSQDGSYGYTF. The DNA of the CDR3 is TGCGCCAGCAGCCAAGATGGGAGCTATGGCTACACCTTC.

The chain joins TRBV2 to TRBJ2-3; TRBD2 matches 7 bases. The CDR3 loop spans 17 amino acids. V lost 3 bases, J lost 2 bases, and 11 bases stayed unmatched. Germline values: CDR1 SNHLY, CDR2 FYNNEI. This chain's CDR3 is CASSEGSGSFITDTQYF. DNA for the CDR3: TGTGCCAGCAGTGAGGGTAGCGGGTCCTTTATCACAGATACGCAGTATTTT.

The CDR3 DNA is TGTGCCAGCAGTTACTCCGACAGGGGCTACGAGCAGTACTTC. This codes for CASSYSDRGYEQYF. The V gene is TRBV6-5, the J gene TRBJ2-7, with 8 bases fitting TRBD1. The CDR3 totals 14 residues. The germline V gene has CDR1 MNHEY and CDR2 SVGAGI. V shed 0 bases and J 3 bases; nucleotides not matched to a gene: 1.

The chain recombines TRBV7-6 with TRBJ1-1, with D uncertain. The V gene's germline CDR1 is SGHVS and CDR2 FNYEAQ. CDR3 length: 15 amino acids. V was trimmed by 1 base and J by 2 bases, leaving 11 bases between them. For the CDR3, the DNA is TGTGCCAGCAGCTTAGTCCCACAGCCAAACACTGAAGCTTTCTTT. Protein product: CASSLVPQPNTEAFF.

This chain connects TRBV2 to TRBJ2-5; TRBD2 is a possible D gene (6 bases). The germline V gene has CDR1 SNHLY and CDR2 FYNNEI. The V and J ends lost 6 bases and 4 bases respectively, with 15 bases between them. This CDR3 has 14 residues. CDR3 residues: CASRVGGPRETQYF. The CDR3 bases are TGTGCCAGCAGGGTAGGAGGGCCCCGAGAGACCCAGTACTTC. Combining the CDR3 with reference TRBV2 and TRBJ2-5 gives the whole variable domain EPEVTQTPSHQVTQMGQEVILRCVPISNHLYFYWYRQILGQKVEFLVSFYNNEISEKSEIFDDQFSVERPDGSNFTLKIRSTKLEDSAMYFCASRVGGPRETQYFGPGTRLLVL.

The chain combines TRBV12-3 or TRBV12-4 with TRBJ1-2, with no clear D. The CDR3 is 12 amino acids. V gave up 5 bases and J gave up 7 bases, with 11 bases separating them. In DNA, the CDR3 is TGTGCCAGCAGTCTCCCAGCGGTTGGCTACACCTTC. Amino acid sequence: CASSLPAVGYTF.

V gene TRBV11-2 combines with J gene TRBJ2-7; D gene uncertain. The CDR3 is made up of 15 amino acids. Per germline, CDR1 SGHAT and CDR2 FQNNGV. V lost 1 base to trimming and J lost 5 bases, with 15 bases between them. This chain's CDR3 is CASSLATTALDEQYF. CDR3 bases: TGTGCCAGCAGCTTAGCGACAACGGCCCTTGACGAGCAGTACTTC.

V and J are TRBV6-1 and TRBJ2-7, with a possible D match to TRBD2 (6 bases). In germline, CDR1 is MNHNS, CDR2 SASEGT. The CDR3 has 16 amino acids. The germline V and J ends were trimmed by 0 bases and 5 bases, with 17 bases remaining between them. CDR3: CASSEAWVEGVHEQYF. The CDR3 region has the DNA TGTGCCAGCAGTGAAGCTTGGGTGGAGGGCGTTCACGAGCAGTACTTC.

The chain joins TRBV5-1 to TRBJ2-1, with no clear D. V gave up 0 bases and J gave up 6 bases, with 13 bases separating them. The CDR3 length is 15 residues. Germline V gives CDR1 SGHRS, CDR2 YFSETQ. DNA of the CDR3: TGCGCCAGCAGCTTGGCAGCGATAAGAGCCAATGAGCAGTTCTTC. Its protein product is CASSLAAIRANEQFF.

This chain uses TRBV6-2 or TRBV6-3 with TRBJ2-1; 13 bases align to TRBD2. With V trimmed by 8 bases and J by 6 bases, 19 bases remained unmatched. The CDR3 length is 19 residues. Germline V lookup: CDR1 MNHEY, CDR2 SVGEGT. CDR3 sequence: CASGPWTSGRIKDGNEQFF. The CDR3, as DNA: TGTGCCAGCGGCCCCTGGACTAGCGGGAGAATAAAGGATGGCAATGAGCAGTTCTTC.

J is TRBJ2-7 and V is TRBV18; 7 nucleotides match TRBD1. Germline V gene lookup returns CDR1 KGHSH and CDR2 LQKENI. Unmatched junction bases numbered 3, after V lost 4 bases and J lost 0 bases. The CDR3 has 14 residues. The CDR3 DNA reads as TGTGCCAGCTCACAGGCAGGGGGCTCCTACGAGCAGTACTTC. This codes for CASSQAGGSYEQYF.

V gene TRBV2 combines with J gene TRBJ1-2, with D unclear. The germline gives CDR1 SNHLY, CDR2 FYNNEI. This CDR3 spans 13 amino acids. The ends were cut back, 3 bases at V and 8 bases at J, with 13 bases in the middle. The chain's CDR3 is CASSDAGSGGYTF. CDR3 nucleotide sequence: TGTGCCAGCAGTGATGCGGGATCTGGGGGCTACACCTTC.

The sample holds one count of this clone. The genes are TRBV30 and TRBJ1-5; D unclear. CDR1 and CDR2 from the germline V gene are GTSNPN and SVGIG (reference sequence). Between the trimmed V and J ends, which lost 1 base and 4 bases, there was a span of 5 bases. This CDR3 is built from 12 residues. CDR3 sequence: CAWSGSNQPQHF. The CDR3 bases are TGTGCCTGGAGTGGCAGTAATCAGCCCCAGCATTTT.

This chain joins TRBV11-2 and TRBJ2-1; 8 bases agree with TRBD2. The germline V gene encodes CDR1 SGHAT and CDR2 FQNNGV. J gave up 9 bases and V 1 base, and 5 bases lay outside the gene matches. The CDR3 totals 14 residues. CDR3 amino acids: CASSLVSGKTEQFF. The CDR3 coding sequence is TGTGCCAGCAGCTTAGTTAGCGGGAAGACTGAGCAGTTCTTC.

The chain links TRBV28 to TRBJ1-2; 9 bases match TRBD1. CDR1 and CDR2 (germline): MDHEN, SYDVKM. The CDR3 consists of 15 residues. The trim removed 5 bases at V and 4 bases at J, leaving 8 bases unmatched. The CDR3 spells CASSDMGQGGYGYTF. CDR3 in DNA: TGTGCCAGCAGTGACATGGGACAGGGCGGCTATGGCTACACCTTC.

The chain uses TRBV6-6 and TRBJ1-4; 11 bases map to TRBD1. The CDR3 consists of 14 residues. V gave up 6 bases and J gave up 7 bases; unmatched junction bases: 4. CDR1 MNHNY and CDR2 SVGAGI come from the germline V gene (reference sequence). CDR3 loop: CASSRTGGGEKLFF. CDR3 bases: TGTGCCAGCAGCCGGACAGGGGGCGGTGAAAAACTGTTTTTT.